The 13 T cell receptor beta chains reported below all come from one sample, sequenced in a study of cytomegalovirus exposure and HLA in healthy donors. Primers: 60 Vbeta forward and 13 Jbeta reverse. Assay used: immunoSEQ multiplex PCR; TCRdb lists only in-frame clones, some missing. The sample consists of 150,000 to 200,000 clones, over 75% of them appearing once. The sample consisted of PBMCs. These TCRs come from a man in his forties in good health and CMV-seropositive.

The chain has TRBV30 and TRBJ2-2; 14 nucleotides line up with TRBD2. Trimming cost V 5 bases and J 5 bases; bases outside gene matches: 19. In germline, CDR1 is GTSNPN, CDR2 SVGIG (reference sequence). This CDR3 spans 20 amino acids. The chain's CDR3 is CAWLRAGTSGGGIWTGELFF. Here the CDR3 DNA reads TGTGCCTGGCTCCGAGCGGGGACTAGCGGGGGAGGGATATGGACCGGGGAGCTGTTTTTT.

The chain employs TRBV6-5 and TRBJ2-2, with D possibly being TRBD1 (6 bases). The CDR3 extends over 15 amino acids. V lost 8 bases, J lost 5 bases, and 18 bases lay in between. Germline values: CDR1 MNHEY, CDR2 SVGAGI. The DNA of the CDR3 is TGTGCCAGCTTTGCCCGGGACATCGGGACCGGGGAGCTGTTTTTT. Amino acid sequence: CASFARDIGTGELFF.

The rearrangement joins TRBV9 to TRBJ2-7; 13 nucleotides align to TRBD2. V lost 0 bases and J lost 7; bases outside the gene matches: 7. CDR3 length equals 16 residues. Germline CDR1 SGDLS, CDR2 YYNGEE. This CDR3 reads CASSVGTSGSQGEQYF. In nucleotides, the CDR3 is TGTGCCAGCAGCGTAGGGACTAGCGGGAGTCAAGGGGAGCAGTACTTC.

The table lists this clone with a few counts. The chain is built from TRBV15 and TRBJ2-6; tentative D call: TRBD1 (5 bases). Germline V gives CDR1 LNHNV, CDR2 YYDKDF (reference sequence). Trimming removed 0 bases at V and 2 bases at J, with 8 bases between. The CDR3 is 16 amino acids. The CDR3 region has the DNA TGTGCCACCAGCAGAGATCGGACAACTGGGGCCAACGTCCTGACTTTC. Residues: CATSRDRTTGANVLTF.

The chain recombines TRBV7-9 with TRBJ2-1; TRBD2 agrees at 7 bases. The ends lost 1 base at V and 7 bases at J; junction bases unmatched: 4. CDR1 is SEHNR, CDR2 FQNEAQ, per germline (reference sequence). There are 14 residues in the CDR3. The CDR3 DNA reads TGTGCCAGCAGCTTAGGCGGGAGTGCGAATGAGCAGTTCTTC. Translating gives CASSLGGSANEQFF.

V is TRBV11-3 and J is TRBJ2-3, with TRBD1 matching over 7 bases. Germline V gene data show CDR1 as SGHNT and CDR2 as YENEEA. The CDR3 sequence is 15 residues long. The ends lost 5 bases at V and 1 base at J; junction bases unmatched: 6. The CDR3 nucleotides read TGTGCCAGCAGCCCCCGGGACAGCCGCACAGATACGCAGTATTTT. As protein: CASSPRDSRTDTQYF.

CDR3 protein: CASSLDGSGGQGYTF. Here the CDR3 DNA reads TGTGCCAGCAGCTTAGATGGATCAGGGGGACAGGGCTACACCTTC. The V call is TRBV11-3, the J call TRBJ1-2, with TRBD1 matching 7 bases. CDR3 size: 15 residues. V lost 0 bases, J lost 8 bases, and 9 bases stayed unmatched. The germline V gene has CDR1 SGHNT and CDR2 YENEEA.

The chain carries TRBV7-8 and TRBJ1-1, with D perhaps TRBD1 (5 bases). CDR3 length: 16 amino acids. Germline V CDR1 and CDR2: SGHVS, FQNEAQ. Trimming removed 1 base at V and 4 bases at J, with 16 bases between. The chain's CDR3 is CASSLVPLGQGTEAFF. CDR3 nucleotide sequence: TGTGCCAGCAGCTTAGTCCCGCTAGGACAAGGCACTGAAGCTTTCTTT.

The chain uses TRBV7-3 and TRBJ2-3, with TRBD2 identical over 11 bases. This CDR3 has 14 amino acids. CDR1 and CDR2 from the germline V gene are SGHTA and FQGTGA. V lost 5 bases, J lost 5 bases, and 3 bases stayed unmatched. CDR3 DNA sequence: TGTGCCAGCAGCCTTGGACTAGCGGGAGATACGCAGTATTTT. As protein: CASSLGLAGDTQYF.

This clone occurred a few times. The chain has TRBV19 and TRBJ2-3, with TRBD2 matching 13 bases. This CDR3 spans 15 amino acids. After removal of 6 bases from V and 3 bases from J, the junction contained 3 bases not matched to a gene. Germline CDR1 LNHDA, CDR2 SQIVND (reference sequence). The CDR3 DNA is TGTGCCAGTAGCGCGACTAGCGGGAGGACAGATACGCAGTATTTT. Residues: CASSATSGRTDTQYF.

V and J are TRBV10-2 and TRBJ2-7, with 8 nucleotides matching TRBD1. This CDR3 has 13 residues. Germline-derived CDR1 and CDR2 are WSHSY and SAAADI. V was clipped by 6 bases and J by 6 bases; unmatched bases: 7. This CDR3 is CASSLGTGREQYF. The CDR3 DNA reads as TGCGCCAGCAGCCTCGGGACAGGTCGCGAGCAGTACTTC.

The V gene is TRBV5-4, the J gene TRBJ1-2; TRBD1 matches at 7 bases. The CDR3 spans 15 residues. V was clipped by 4 bases and J by 3 bases; unmatched bases: 9. Germline assignment: CDR1 SGHNT and CDR2 YYREEE (reference sequence). CDR3 in DNA: TGTGCCAGCAGCCCATCAGGGGGGCCGGACTATGGCTACACCTTC. It yields the protein CASSPSGGPDYGYTF.

The chain uses TRBV4-2 and TRBJ2-1, with D possibly matching TRBD1 (6 bases). Germline CDR1 is LGHNA and CDR2 is YNFKEQ. Trimming left V 0 bases short and J 9 bases short, with 9 bases between. This CDR3 spans 13 amino acids. CDR3 sequence: CASSQDRGGEQFF. The CDR3 DNA reads TGTGCCAGCAGCCAAGACAGGGGTGGTGAGCAGTTCTTC.